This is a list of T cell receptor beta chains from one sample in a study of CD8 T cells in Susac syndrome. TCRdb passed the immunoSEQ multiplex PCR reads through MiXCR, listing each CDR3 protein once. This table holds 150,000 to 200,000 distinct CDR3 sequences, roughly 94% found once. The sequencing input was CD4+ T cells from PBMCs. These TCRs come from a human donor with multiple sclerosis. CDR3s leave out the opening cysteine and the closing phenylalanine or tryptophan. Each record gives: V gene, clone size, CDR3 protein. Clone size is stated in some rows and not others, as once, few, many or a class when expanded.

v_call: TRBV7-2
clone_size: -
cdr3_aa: ASSPEGLATGELF

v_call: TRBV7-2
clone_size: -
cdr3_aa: ASRLGPNLGETQY

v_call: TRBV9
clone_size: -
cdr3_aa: ASSGLAASTDTQY

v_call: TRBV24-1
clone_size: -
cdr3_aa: ATSDSDEETQY

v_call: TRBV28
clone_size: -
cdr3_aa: ASSQGERSYT

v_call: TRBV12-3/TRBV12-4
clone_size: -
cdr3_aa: ASAVGHYGYT

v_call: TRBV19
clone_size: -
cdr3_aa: ASHYAGGEAF

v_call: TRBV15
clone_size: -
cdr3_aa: ATSRDSWGYT

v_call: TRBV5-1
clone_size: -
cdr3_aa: ASSLADPSGNTIY

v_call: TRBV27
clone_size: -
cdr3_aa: ASGKQGIDSPLH

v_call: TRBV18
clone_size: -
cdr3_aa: ASSRGMGVLTEAF

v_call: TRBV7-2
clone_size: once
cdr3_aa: ASTFRAGGPWEY

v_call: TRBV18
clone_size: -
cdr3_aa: ASSLGTSGNTIY

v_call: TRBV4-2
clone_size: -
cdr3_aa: ASSPTFPGLTTGEQY

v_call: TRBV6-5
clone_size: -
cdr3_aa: ATARVGVTGELF

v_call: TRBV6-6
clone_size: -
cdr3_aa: ASSRGVGANVLT

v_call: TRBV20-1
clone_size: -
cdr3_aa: SARAPAAGNQPQH

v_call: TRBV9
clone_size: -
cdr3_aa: ASSPGLGDYGYT

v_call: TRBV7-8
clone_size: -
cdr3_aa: ASSIRLAGREGTQY

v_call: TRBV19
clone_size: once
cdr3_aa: ASSIWGGDGYT

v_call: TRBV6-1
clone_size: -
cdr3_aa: ASPRDFSYEQY

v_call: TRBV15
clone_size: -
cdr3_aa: ATSREAAGTGYT

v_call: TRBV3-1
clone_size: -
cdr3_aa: ASSFWDRSSNGYT

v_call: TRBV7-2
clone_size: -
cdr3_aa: ASSPGTFTGANVLT

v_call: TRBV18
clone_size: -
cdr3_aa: ASSSTGSSYEQY

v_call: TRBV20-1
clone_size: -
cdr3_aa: SARLTGVYYNEQF

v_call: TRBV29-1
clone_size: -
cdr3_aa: SVAGGRGADTQF

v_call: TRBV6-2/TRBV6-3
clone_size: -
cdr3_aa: ASSSRYGEQF

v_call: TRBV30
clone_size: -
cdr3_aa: AWTLVTSAF

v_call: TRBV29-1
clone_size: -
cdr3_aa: SVAAGADTDTQY

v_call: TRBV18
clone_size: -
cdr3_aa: ASSPGNSNQPQH

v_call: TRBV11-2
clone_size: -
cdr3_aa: ASSLEVRGAYEQY

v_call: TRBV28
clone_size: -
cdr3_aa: ASSSTNSPLH

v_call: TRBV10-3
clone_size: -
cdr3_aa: ATYSGANGGELF

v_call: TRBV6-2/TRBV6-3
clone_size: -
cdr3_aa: ASSFGSFNYGYT

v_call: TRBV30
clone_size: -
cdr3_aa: AWSPSPTGYGELF

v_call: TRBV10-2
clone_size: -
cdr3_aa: ASSDSTETQY

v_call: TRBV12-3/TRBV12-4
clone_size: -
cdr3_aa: ASSLGGGDSSFGYT

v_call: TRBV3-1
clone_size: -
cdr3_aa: ASSRRDAKNIQY

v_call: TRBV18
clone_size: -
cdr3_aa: ASTTRAGGTSEAF

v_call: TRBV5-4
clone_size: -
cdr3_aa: ASSWDQETQY

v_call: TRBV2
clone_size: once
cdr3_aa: ASMRDTLVEPQH

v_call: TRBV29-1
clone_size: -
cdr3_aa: SARREPSEETQY

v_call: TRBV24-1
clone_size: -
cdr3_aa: ATSELRTGSGGNTEAF

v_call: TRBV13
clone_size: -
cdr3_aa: ASSSGWGGNEQY

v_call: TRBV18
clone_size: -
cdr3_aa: ASSPPGLAQETQY

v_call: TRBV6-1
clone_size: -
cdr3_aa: ASRTTGTGNTIY

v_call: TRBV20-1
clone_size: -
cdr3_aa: SAPGLAGGRSSYNEQF

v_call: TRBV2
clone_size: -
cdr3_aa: ASSALQGSWGYT

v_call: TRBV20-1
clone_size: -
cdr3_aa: SARLIREPNTEAF

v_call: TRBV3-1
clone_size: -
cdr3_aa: ASSQRGQGYGYT

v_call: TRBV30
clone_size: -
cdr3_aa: AWSVRRPAGIQY

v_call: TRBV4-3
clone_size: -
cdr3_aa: ASSPIGSSGNTIY

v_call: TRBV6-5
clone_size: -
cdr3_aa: ASVRAGANVLT

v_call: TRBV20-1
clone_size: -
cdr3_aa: SATDKGEITEAF

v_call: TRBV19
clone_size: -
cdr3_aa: ASTGEATNEKLF